The present entry profiles one T cell receptor beta chain with its context. Its antigen is currently unknown. A much more abundant neighbour one base away suggests this may be a read error. This CDR3 spans 13 amino acids. V was trimmed by 3 bases and J by 3 bases, leaving 9 bases between them. Germline loops: CDR1 SEHNR, CDR2 FQNEAQ (reference sequence). The data were obtained in a study of blood T cells in healthy people across ages. There were healthy Caucasian individuals from Russia, aged roughly 6 to 100, serving as donors. Next came a second PCR, run for about 7 to 12 cycles, which used a sample-barcoded 5' primer along with a J-beta primer mix. Each CDR3 protein is one row after TCRdb ran MiXCR on the 5' RACE reads. Of some 1.6 million distinct CDR3 sequences listed, roughly 32% are singletons. Study-level points and caveats: Fewer expanded clones and more diversity marked long-lived versus aged donors.

The rearrangement joins TRBV7-9 to TRBJ2-7; weak D call: TRBD2 (5 bases). The source is a woman aged 30 to 39 in good health. The specimen sequenced was blood. The CDR3 region is CASSFRGIYEQYF. DNA for the CDR3: TGTGCCAGCAGCTTCCGGGGAATCTACGAGCAGTACTTC. The whole variable domain, remainder taken from reference TRBV7-9 and TRBJ2-7, is DTGVSQNPRHKITKRGQNVTFRCDPISEHNRLYWYRQTLGQGPEFLTYFQNEAQLEKSRLLSDRFSAERPKGSFSTLEIQRTEQGDSAMYLCASSFRGIYEQYFGPGTRLTVT.